The entry below describes one TCR beta chain. The target of this receptor is not known. Base quality data are lacking; no much larger clone is found one base away. This specimen belongs to a study of blood T cell repertoires in COVID-19 (TCRdb year 2020). Background for the entire study: The collaborator samples originated in the United States, Italy and Spain and spanned the acute and convalescent phases of COVID-19. The material from the prospective study consisted of cDNA or gDNA derived from T cells, B-cell-depleted T cells, or PBMCs. Subjects who had been exposed to COVID-19, were actively infected with it, or had recovered from it provided the deeply sampled blood TCRbeta repertoires that made up the dataset. The repertoires were released in a freely available public database meant as a resource for research on the immune response to SARS-CoV-2. Samples came from the ongoing ImmuneRACE study (first 160 participants) plus 1,254 subjects from 6 global collaborators. The sample metadata nearly always contained a de-identified subject ID, COVID-19 status, age in years and sex. Where available, HLA class I and class II types were taken from metadata supplied by the sample provider and were not determined by assay-based typing. Overall results and qualifications from the work: The amount of clinical and demographic metadata varied by source and participant and was provided uncurated.

The CDR1 and CDR2 encoded by the germline V gene (reference sequence) are SEHNR and FQNEAQ. Unmatched junction bases come to 11, with V trimmed by 7 bases and J by 6 bases. The CDR3 covers 14 residues, taking in both the cysteine and the phenylalanine. Only the CDR3 DNA stays, 42 bases, in frame from base 1. Whole blood was collected in K2EDTA tubes by collaborating institutions according to the institutions' own protocols. For TCRbeta analysis, collaborators shipped samples in one of three forms: frozen whole blood, isolated PBMCs, or DNA extracted from either of those sample types. TCRbeta CDR3 regions were amplified from genomic DNA by means of the immunoSEQ Assay, a bias-controlled multiplex PCR. On the study's bioinformatics: The number of nucleated cells in each sample was estimated from the amplification of reference gene primers within the assay. To quantify the absolute abundance of each unique TCRbeta CDR3 rearrangement, sequence reads were collapsed and filtered. For each sample, productive Simpson clonality was calculated by taking the square root of Simpson's diversity index across productive rearrangements. Here the immuneACCESS table is served through TCRdb, limited to in-frame sequences with V and J called. Missing clones are a known gap in these copies; in checked studies unresolved V genes cover under half, and the rest lacks a known reason. That table is the source of V, J and clone size, and D and trimming were worked out from the DNA. The sample table holds about 300,000 clones, of which around 87% were seen once. The ten largest clonotypes hold about 1.2% of the sample.

The sequenced sample was peripheral blood. The V gene is TRBV7-9 and the J gene is TRBJ2-7; 8 of the junction bases match TRBD1. This receptor was obtained from a man between 65 and 79 years old with acute or convalescent COVID-19. The bases read TGTGCCAGCAATTCGGGGGACAGGACCTCCGAGCAGTACTTC. This sequence encodes CASNSGDRTSEQYF.